These 27 T cell receptor beta chains originate from one sample sequenced in a study of molecular identifiers for immune sequencing clone quantification (dated by TCRdb to the late 2010s). Library preparation was by PCR. TCRdb lists the instrument as NextSeq 500. The raw public data were reprocessed by TCRdb itself: fastp quality trimming at Q25, MiXCR clonotype calling, in-frame beta chains only. Identical CDR3 protein sequences are pooled into one entry, listed with their most common genes and DNA. The table for this sample lists 40,000 to 45,000 distinct CDR3 sequences; approximately 24% of them were counted only once. Just under 1% of the sample belongs to the ten largest clones. Sequencing was carried out using naive CD8+ T cells from blood, with Jurkat cell RNA spiked in. The sample's cell subset or site label, decoded: FACS-sorted CD8+CD4-CCR7+CD45RA+ naive T cells. The receptors originated from a human donor in good health. Some libraries in this study had Jurkat cell RNA spiked in.

This clonotype was found many times. V and J are TRBV14 and TRBJ1-2; D unresolved. This CDR3 is built from 14 residues. V gave up 0 bases and J gave up 4 bases, with 9 bases separating them. Germline V gene lookup returns CDR1 SGHDN and CDR2 FVKESK. CDR3 DNA: TGTGCCAGCAGCCAAGATGCAGGCCCCTATGGCTACACCTTC. It translates to CASSQDAGPYGYTF.

This clonotype appeared many times. The gene calls are TRBV27 and TRBJ2-1; D ambiguous. From germline, CDR1 is MNHEY and CDR2 SMNVEV (reference sequence). V was cut by 4 bases and J by 9 bases, with 13 bases left in between. There are 13 residues in the CDR3. CDR3 in amino acids: CASSSTLDGEQFF. For the CDR3, the DNA is TGTGCCAGCAGTTCTACTCTAGATGGTGAGCAGTTCTTC.

This clonotype was recorded a few times. V is TRBV4-1 and J is TRBJ2-3, with D perhaps TRBD1 (5 bases). The CDR3 totals 15 residues. Trimming took 4 bases from V and 5 from J, leaving 16 bases between them. CDR1 is MGHRA and CDR2 is YSYEKL in the germline V gene. The CDR3 DNA is TGCGCCAGCAGCCTAGGGGTGAGCAAGGGAGATACGCAGTATTTT. This gives the protein CASSLGVSKGDTQYF.

This clonotype has ten or more counts. V usage is TRBV5-4 and J usage is TRBJ1-1; D gene uncertain. Deletions cut 3 bases from V and 5 bases from J, with 8 bases between. Germline V gene lookup returns CDR1 SGHNT and CDR2 YYREEE (reference sequence). The CDR3 totals 12 residues. The CDR3 DNA reads TGTGCCAGCAGCTCGTTGGGAACTGAAGCTTTCTTT. This translates into CASSSLGTEAFF.

In its sample, this clonotype was seen many times. The J gene is TRBJ2-3, the V gene TRBV12-3 or TRBV12-4, with D hard to call. The CDR3 is made up of 14 amino acids. With 6 bases removed from V and 4 bases from J, the gap between germline ends came to 14 bases. CDR3 loop: CASRLGSNADTQYF. In DNA form, the CDR3 reads TGTGCCAGCAGGCTGGGCAGTAACGCAGATACGCAGTATTTT.

In its sample, this clonotype was seen many times. One junction end disagrees with the germline gene, perhaps due to a read error. J is TRBJ1-1 and V is TRBV12-3 or TRBV12-4, with D perhaps TRBD1 (5 bases). The CDR3 contains 15 residues. This CDR3 is CASSLLAGLKTEAFF. In DNA form, the CDR3 reads TGTGCCAGCAGTTTATTGGCAGGGTTGAAGACTGAAGCTTTCTTT.

In regard to this clonotype: A much larger clone is a single base away; this may be a read error. This chain connects TRBV28 to TRBJ2-3; TRBD2 might be the D (5 bases). The CDR3 extends over 14 amino acids. Germline V gene sequence: CDR1 MDHEN, CDR2 SYDVKM. The DNA of the CDR3 is TGTGCCAGCAGTTCAGACTCTAGCACAGATACGCCGTATTTT. It specifies CASSSDSSTDTPYF.

This clonotype was seen many times. J is TRBJ1-1 and V is TRBV19; 7 nucleotides match TRBD1. The ends lost 6 bases at V and 0 bases at J; junction bases unmatched: 10. This CDR3 region has 16 residues. CDR1 LNHDA and CDR2 SQIVND come from the germline V gene (reference sequence). CDR3: CASRTGTRGMNTEAFF. The CDR3, as DNA: TGTGCCAGTAGGACAGGGACCCGAGGAATGAACACTGAAGCTTTCTTT.

Regarding this clonotype: Germline and junction disagree at one end, which may indicate a read error. This chain uses TRBV6-2 or TRBV6-3 with TRBJ1-6; TRBD1 matches 10 bases. The germline CDR1 and CDR2 sequences are MNHEY and SVGEGT. The CDR3 length is 17 residues. CDR3 DNA sequence: TGTGCCAGCAGTTACTCGACAGGGGGCTATATGGATTCACGCCTCCACTTT. Translated: CASSYSTGGYMDSRLHF.

This clonotype showed up many times. The chain has TRBV11-2 and TRBJ2-7; no definite D call. Germline assignment: CDR1 SGHAT and CDR2 FQNNGV. V dropped 5 bases and J dropped 3 bases, with 8 bases sitting between them. This CDR3 has 12 amino acids. The DNA for the CDR3 is TGTGCCAGCAGCCCCCTGGGCTACGAGCAGTACTTC. Amino acids: CASSPLGYEQYF.

At least ten counts were recorded for this clonotype. CDR3 residues: CASRTGQYEQYF. The CDR3 DNA sequence: TGTGCCAGCAGAACGGGACAGTACGAGCAGTACTTC. This rearrangement joins TRBV6-5 to TRBJ2-7; TRBD1 aligns across 7 bases. Germline CDR1 MNHEY, CDR2 SVGAGI. With 6 bases clipped from V and 4 bases from J, the junction kept 3 bases outside the gene matches. This CDR3 has 12 amino acids.

This clonotype has at least ten counts. The rearrangement joins TRBV5-8 to TRBJ2-2; 10 bases map to TRBD1. The CDR3 length is 15 residues. J was trimmed by 6 bases and V by 5 bases; bases with no gene match: 7. In germline, CDR1 is SGHTS, CDR2 YDEGEE. The CDR3: CASSTGTGVPGELFF. CDR3 nucleotides: TGTGCCAGCAGTACCGGGACAGGGGTCCCCGGGGAGCTGTTTTTT.

This clonotype was picked up a small number of times. This chain joins TRBV27 and TRBJ2-1; no reliable D call. Germline V gene data show CDR1 as MNHEY and CDR2 as SMNVEV (reference sequence). V gave up 3 bases and J gave up 5 bases, with 14 bases separating them. This CDR3 contains 15 residues. In DNA form, the CDR3 reads TGTGCCAGCAGTTTTTTGGATCCCTCTAACAATGAGCAGTTCTTC. Amino acid sequence: CASSFLDPSNNEQFF.

There are a few counts of this clonotype. A much more abundant neighbour one base away suggests this may be a read error. This sequence joins TRBV9 and TRBJ2-2; TRBD2 matches 7 bases. The CDR3 has 15 amino acids. Germline V gene sequence: CDR1 SGDLS, CDR2 YYNGEE. The CDR3 protein is CASSVAGGGTRELFF. The CDR3 DNA follows: TGTGCCAGCAGCGTAGCGGGGGGAGGCACCAGGGAGCTGTTTTTT.

The chain employs TRBV6-6 and TRBJ2-5; 14 bases line up with TRBD2. The CDR3 runs to 16 residues. Per germline, CDR1 MNHNY and CDR2 SVGAGI (reference sequence). Trimming at V came to 1 base and at J to 4 bases, leaving 2 bases not matched to a gene. The CDR3: CASSYLTSGGGETQYF. DNA of the CDR3: TGTGCCAGCAGTTACTTGACTAGCGGGGGGGGAGAGACCCAGTACTTC.

The V gene is TRBV28, the J gene TRBJ1-1; D is possibly TRBD1 (5 bases). The CDR3 covers 14 residues. Germline V gene sequence: CDR1 MDHEN, CDR2 SYDVKM. V was clipped by 2 bases and J by 7 bases, with 14 bases between them. The CDR3 DNA follows: TGTGCCAGCAGTTTAGGGTTACAGGATGTTGAAGCTTTCTTT. Translation: CASSLGLQDVEAFF.

This clonotype was counted ten times or more. The chain joins TRBV11-2 to TRBJ2-1; no reliable D call. This CDR3 is built from 17 residues. Trimming cost V 1 base and J 0 bases, with 13 bases left between them. In germline, CDR1 is SGHAT, CDR2 FQNNGV. The CDR3 nucleotides are TGTGCCAGCAGCTTAGGGAGCCGTGCGCGCTCCTACAATGAGCAGTTCTTC. It yields the protein CASSLGSRARSYNEQFF.

This clonotype was recorded many times. V usage is TRBV9 and J usage is TRBJ2-6; D gene ambiguous. The CDR3 is made up of 18 amino acids. V lost 6 bases, J lost 1 base, and 20 bases lay in between. Germline CDR1 is SGDLS and CDR2 is YYNGEE. This CDR3 reads CASNQDPQKESGANVLTF. The CDR3 DNA follows: TGTGCCAGCAACCAGGACCCCCAGAAAGAGTCTGGGGCCAACGTCCTGACTTTC.

This clonotype was detected ten times or more. The V gene is TRBV5-1, the J gene TRBJ2-7; D gene unclear. The CDR3 extends over 15 amino acids. Trimming left V 0 bases short and J 1 base short, with 11 bases between. Looked up from germline, CDR1 is SGHRS and CDR2 is YFSETQ. CDR3 amino acids: CASSLAGVSSYEQYF. The CDR3 region has the DNA TGCGCCAGCAGCTTGGCCGGAGTCTCTTCCTACGAGCAGTACTTC. Supplemented by reference TRBV5-1 and TRBJ2-7, the full variable domain reads KAGVTQTPRYLIKTRGQQVTLSCSPISGHRSVSWYQQTPGQGLQFLFEYFSETQRNKGNFPGRFSGRQFSNSRSEMNVSTLELGDSALYLCASSLAGVSSYEQYFGPGTRLTVT.

This clonotype came up many times. An end of the junction does not agree with germline; a read error may underlie this. The chain links TRBV2 to TRBJ2-7; no clear D gene. The length of the CDR3 is 17 residues. CDR1 and CDR2 (germline): SNHLY, FYNNEI. The CDR3 bases are TGTGCCAGCACTGAAGGTCTAGGAAGGGTGGGGTCCTACGAGCAGTACTTC. Its translation is CASTEGLGRVGSYEQYF.

This clonotype was counted at least ten times. The gene calls are TRBV6-2 or TRBV6-3 and TRBJ1-5, with D hard to call. The CDR3 contains 13 residues. Trimming left V 7 bases short and J 4 bases short, with 11 bases between. Germline CDR1 is MNHEY and CDR2 is SVGEGT. In DNA form, the CDR3 reads TGTGCCAGCACGATCAGCTTTAATCAGCCCCAGCATTTT. Its protein is CASTISFNQPQHF.

Of note for this clonotype: A much larger clone lies one base from this, so it may be a read error. This chain links TRBV27 with TRBJ2-7, with 13 nucleotides matching TRBD2. Germline V gene data show CDR1 as MNHEY and CDR2 as SMNVEV (reference sequence). There are 14 residues in the CDR3. The V segment lost 10 bases and the J segment 6 bases; nucleotides outside the gene matches: 9. The CDR3 DNA reads TGTGCCAACAGCCCCGGGACTAGCGGGATCGAGCAGTACTTC. Its protein is CANSPGTSGIEQYF.

Details on this clonotype: A read error may account for a junction end that differs from germline. The chain combines TRBV5-3 with TRBJ2-3; the D is unclear. TRBV5-3 counts as an open reading frame of uncertain function. The CDR3 runs 14 residues. This CDR3 is CASSLERRTDTQCF. Here the CDR3 DNA reads TGTGCCAGCAGCTTGGAGCGCCGCACAGATACGCAGTGTTTT.

This clonotype has a count of ten or more. The chain carries TRBV5-1 and TRBJ1-1, with D unresolved. The CDR3 has 13 residues. Germline CDR1 is SGHRS and CDR2 is YFSETQ. Trimming cost V 3 bases and J 0 bases, with 6 bases left between them. CDR3 sequence reads: CASSYSVNTEAFF. The DNA for the CDR3 is TGCGCCAGCAGCTATTCAGTGAACACTGAAGCTTTCTTT.

This clonotype occurred many times. The rearrangement joins TRBV27 to TRBJ1-5; D unclear. The V gene's germline CDR1 is MNHEY and CDR2 SMNVEV (reference sequence). The CDR3 extends over 13 amino acids. The V and J ends lost 3 bases and 4 bases respectively, with 7 bases between them. CDR3 nucleotide sequence: TGTGCCAGCAGTTTCGGCCCTAATCAGCCCCAGCATTTT. Encoded protein: CASSFGPNQPQHF.

This clonotype was counted at least ten times. The chain joins TRBV30 to TRBJ1-1, with D possibly matching TRBD1 (5 bases). Germline assignment: CDR1 GTSNPN and CDR2 SVGIG (reference sequence). This CDR3 region has 12 residues. Trimming pared 0 bases from V and 6 bases from J, leaving 8 bases between. DNA for the CDR3: TGTGCCTGGAGTGTGGCGGGACCTGAAGCTTTCTTT. Its protein product is CAWSVAGPEAFF.

The table lists this clonotype with many counts. This chain uses TRBV27 with TRBJ1-1; D remains ambiguous. Germline assignment: CDR1 MNHEY and CDR2 SMNVEV (reference sequence). Trimming stripped 5 bases from V and 0 bases from J, with 7 bases between. This CDR3 comprises 13 residues. CDR3 residues: CASSLQVNTEAFF. The CDR3 bases are TGTGCCAGCAGTCTGCAGGTGAACACTGAAGCTTTCTTT.